Shown below are 20 T cell receptor beta chains from a single sample sequenced in a study of T cell repertoires in cytomegalovirus infection. Each CDR3 protein gets one entry after TCRdb re-called the reads with MiXCR. This sample has about 740,000 distinct CDR3 sequences; about 40% occur once, and the top ten carry about 2.8%. The sequencing sample was made of PBMCs. The receptors originated from a human donor in good health (CMV status not recorded). Some clones in this sample may be carry-over from other donors' samples.

This clonotype appeared a few times. The V gene is TRBV5-1, the J gene TRBJ2-1; 7 nucleotides line up with TRBD1. The trim removed 0 bases at V and 0 bases at J, leaving 12 bases unmatched. The CDR3 contains 19 residues. Germline lookup yields CDR1 SGHRS and CDR2 YFSETQ. CDR3 region: CASSLGPGVRGSSYNEQFF. In nucleotides, the CDR3 is TGCGCCAGCAGCTTGGGGCCCGGGGTCAGGGGGAGCTCCTACAATGAGCAGTTCTTC. Using reference TRBV5-1 and TRBJ2-1 for the parts outside the CDR3, the full variable domain is KAGVTQTPRYLIKTRGQQVTLSCSPISGHRSVSWYQQTPGQGLQFLFEYFSETQRNKGNFPGRFSGRQFSNSRSEMNVSTLELGDSALYLCASSLGPGVRGSSYNEQFFGPGTRLTVL.

Of note for this clonotype: This may be a read error: a much more frequent sequence differs by one nucleotide. This chain uses TRBV4-2 with TRBJ2-3; the match to TRBD2 covers 13 bases. The CDR3 runs 15 residues. V shed 5 bases and J 6 bases; nucleotides not matched to a gene: 5. Germline assignment: CDR1 LGHNA and CDR2 YNFKEQ. CDR3: CASSAGLAGSDTQYF. CDR3 bases: TGTGCCAGCAGCGCGGGACTAGCGGGGAGCGATACGCAGTATTTT.

The table lists this clonotype with a few counts. This chain joins TRBV6-1 and TRBJ2-6; 7 bases agree with TRBD1. V was pared by 8 bases and J by 0 bases, with 7 bases of the junction left unmatched. In germline, CDR1 is MNHNS, CDR2 SASEGT. This CDR3 spans 16 amino acids. DNA of the CDR3: TGTGCCAGCTGGGACAGTCCCAACTCTGGGGCCAACGTCCTGACTTTC. Its protein is CASWDSPNSGANVLTF.

Note on this clonotype: This may come from a read error, since a much larger clone is one base off. The J gene is TRBJ1-1, the V gene TRBV7-2; TRBD1 might be the D (5 bases). This CDR3 is built from 16 residues. Trimming cost V 5 bases and J 7 bases, with 23 bases left between them. Germline lookup yields CDR1 SGHTA and CDR2 FQGNSA. The CDR3 protein is CASSPDMPRGGGEAFF. DNA for the CDR3: TGTGCCAGCAGCCCTGACATGCCCCGTGGGGGGGGTGAAGCTTTCTTT.

With respect to this clonotype: This sequence may be a read error, since a much larger clone differs from it by one base. The gene calls are TRBV7-6 and TRBJ1-1; perhaps TRBD1 as D (5 bases). The germline V and J ends were trimmed by 3 bases and 0 bases, with 14 bases remaining between them. The germline gives CDR1 SGHVS, CDR2 FNYEAQ. The CDR3 has 16 residues. CDR3 DNA: TGTGCCAGCAGCTTCCCCCCGCAGGGCCTGAACACTGAAGCTTTCTTT. Encoded protein: CASSFPPQGLNTEAFF.

This clonotype was counted ten times or more. V is TRBV28 and J is TRBJ1-1, with D possibly being TRBD1 (6 bases). With 5 bases removed from V and 0 bases from J, the gap between germline ends came to 10 bases. Germline assignment: CDR1 MDHEN and CDR2 SYDVKM. This CDR3 spans 14 amino acids. CDR3 coding DNA: TGTGCCAGCAGTATGGGACACCTGAACACTGAAGCTTTCTTT. Encoded protein: CASSMGHLNTEAFF. Complete variable domain (other parts from reference TRBV28 and TRBJ1-1): DVKVTQSSRYLVKRTGEKVFLECVQDMDHENMFWYRQDPGLGLRLIYFSYDVKMKEKGDIPEGYSVSREKKERFSLILESASTNQTSMYLCASSMGHLNTEAFFGQGTRLTVV.

The chain has TRBV9 and TRBJ1-5; tentatively, D is TRBD1 (5 bases). The CDR3 has 14 residues. Germline V gives CDR1 SGDLS, CDR2 YYNGEE. The V gene lost 1 base and the J gene lost 7 bases, with 12 bases spanning the gap. The CDR3 DNA reads TGTGCCAGCAGCGTAACGATAGGGGACCAGCCCCAGCATTTT. Translated, it gives CASSVTIGDQPQHF.

This clonotype was detected only a few times. The rearrangement joins TRBV12-3 or TRBV12-4 to TRBJ2-7; maybe TRBD2 (5 bases). Trimming pared 2 bases from V and 1 base from J, leaving 24 bases between. The CDR3 spans 19 residues. As DNA, the CDR3 is TGTGCCAGCAGTTTACTTTTATCGTTGGCAAACGGGGATTCCTACGAGCAGTACTTC. Its protein product is CASSLLLSLANGDSYEQYF.

This clonotype showed up just a few times. The chain links TRBV6-1 to TRBJ1-3, with 9 bases identical to TRBD1. Germline V gene sequence: CDR1 MNHNS, CDR2 SASEGT. There are 17 residues in the CDR3. V dropped 7 bases and J dropped 5; count of bases not matched to a gene: 15. CDR3 loop: CASTRAPGQGERNTIYF. The CDR3 DNA reads as TGTGCCAGCACTAGAGCCCCGGGACAGGGCGAAAGAAACACCATATATTTT.

This clonotype was detected a few times. The chain joins TRBV7-9 to TRBJ1-5, with a tentative D call TRBD1 (5 bases). The CDR3 totals 15 residues. Germline V gene data show CDR1 as SEHNR and CDR2 as FQNEAQ (reference sequence). Trimming shortened V by 4 bases and J by 6 bases, and 16 bases separated the two germline ends. The CDR3 sequence is CASSSSESGSQPQHF. The CDR3, as DNA: TGTGCCAGCAGCTCCTCGGAGTCAGGGAGTCAGCCCCAGCATTTT.

On this clonotype itself: Its ends do not fully match the called genes, so a read error is possible. V and J are TRBV7-6 and TRBJ2-1; 9 bases match TRBD2. Germline CDR1 reads SGHVS; CDR2 reads FNYEAQ. The length of the CDR3 is 17 residues. The DNA of the CDR3 is TGTTCCAGCAGCCCTCTAGCAGCTAGCGGGATGCTTAGTGAGCCGTTCTTC. Encoded protein: CSSSPLAASGMLSEPFF.

The genes are TRBV7-8 and TRBJ1-5, with 7 bases fitting TRBD1. The trim removed 2 bases at V and 5 bases at J, leaving 6 bases unmatched. Germline V gene data show CDR1 as SGHVS and CDR2 as FQNEAQ. This CDR3 is 15 amino acids long. CDR3 DNA sequence: TGTGCCAGCAGCTTACGATCAGGGGGGTATCAGCCCCAGCATTTT. This sequence encodes CASSLRSGGYQPQHF. The full variable domain, rest sourced from reference TRBV7-8 and TRBJ1-5, is GAGVSQSPRYKVAKRGQDVALRCDPISGHVSLFWYQQALGQGPEFLTYFQNEAQLDKSGLPSDRFFAERPEGSVSTLKIQRTQQEDSAVYLCASSLRSGGYQPQHFGDGTRLSIL.

The chain employs TRBV6-4 and TRBJ2-3, with unresolved D. This CDR3 contains 15 residues. V dropped 5 bases and J dropped 1 base, with 13 bases sitting between them. Germline V gene lookup returns CDR1 MRHNA and CDR2 SNTAGT. The CDR3 nucleotides are TGTGCCAGCAGTCAACGTAACAGAGGCACAGATACGCAGTATTTT. Protein product: CASSQRNRGTDTQYF.

CDR3 protein: CASSFRQVGNTGELFF. CDR3 nucleotide sequence: TGTGCCAGCAGTTTCCGGCAGGTCGGGAACACCGGGGAGCTGTTTTTT. V gene TRBV27 combines with J gene TRBJ2-2; unclear D gene. The ends were cut back, 3 bases at V and 1 base at J, with 12 bases in the middle. CDR1 and CDR2 from the germline V gene are MNHEY and SMNVEV (reference sequence). The CDR3 runs to 16 residues.

V usage is TRBV7-8 and J usage is TRBJ2-2, with 10 bases that match TRBD2. This CDR3 is built from 17 residues. The V and J ends lost 1 base and 4 bases, in that order; junction bases with no gene match: 6. Germline CDR1 reads SGHVS; CDR2 reads FQNEAQ. The DNA for the CDR3 is TGTGCCAGCAGCTTAGGAGCGGGGGGGCGTAGCACCGGGGAGCTGTTTTTT. It encodes CASSLGAGGRSTGELFF.

In this sample, this clonotype turned up a few times. An end of the junction differs from the germline gene, which may be a read error. The chain combines TRBV7-6 with TRBJ2-2; no clear D gene. Per the germline V gene, CDR1 is SGHVS and CDR2 is FNYEAQ. The CDR3 consists of 14 residues. In DNA, the CDR3 is TGTGCCAGCAGCTTATCGGGCAACATCGGGGAGCTGTTTTTT. Residues: CASSLSGNIGELFF. The variable domain in full, with the rest retrieved from reference TRBV7-6 and TRBJ2-2, is GAGVSQSPRYKVTKRGQDVALRCDPISGHVSLYWYRQALGQGPEFLTYFNYEAQQDKSGLPNDRFSAERPEGSISTLTIQRTEQRDSAMYRCASSLSGNIGELFFGEGSRLTVL.

This chain uses TRBV20-1 with TRBJ1-5; perhaps TRBD1 as D (5 bases). Per germline, CDR1 DFQATT and CDR2 SNEGSKA (reference sequence). CDR3 length: 15 amino acids. V was shortened by 0 bases and J by 4 bases, with 13 bases between the two germline ends. The CDR3 DNA reads TGCAGTGCTAGAGATGCAAGGACACCGAATCAGCCCCAGCATTTT. Translating gives CSARDARTPNQPQHF.

This clonotype was seen a few times. The chain has TRBV20-1 and TRBJ2-4, with 10 bases identical to TRBD1. V shed 2 bases and J 3 bases; nucleotides not matched to a gene: 10. Germline values: CDR1 DFQATT, CDR2 SNEGSKA (reference sequence). The CDR3 length is 17 residues. The CDR3 DNA is TGCAGTGCTAGAACGACAGGGGGCTTGATGGTCAAAAACATTCAGTACTTC. It encodes CSARTTGGLMVKNIQYF.

Regarding this clonotype: Relative to the germline gene, one junction end is altered; a read error may explain this. The chain recombines TRBV24-1 with TRBJ1-2; perhaps TRBD1 as D (5 bases). This CDR3 has 12 amino acids. Germline V gene data show CDR1 as KGHDR and CDR2 as SFDVKD. DNA for the CDR3: TGTGCCACCAGTGATTTAAACTGGGGCTGCACCTTC. Translation: CATSDLNWGCTF.

The chain combines TRBV4-2 with TRBJ1-6; TRBD1 might be the D (5 bases). V lost 1 base, J lost 8 bases, and 12 bases lay in between. The germline V gene encodes CDR1 LGHNA and CDR2 YNFKEQ. The CDR3 covers 15 residues. Here the CDR3 DNA reads TGTGCCAGCAGCCAAGTCTCAGGGTACGATTCACCCCTCCACTTT. Translation gives CASSQVSGYDSPLHF.